This is a list of T cell receptor beta chains from one sample in a study of T cells after yellow fever vaccination. TCRdb used MiXCR to reprocess the 5' RACE reads, holding one entry per CDR3 protein. Here the sample spans about 68,000 distinct CDR3 sequences, less than 8.5% being singletons. The sequenced sample was CD8+ T cells sorted from PBMCs, obtained roughly 46 days after the first yellow fever vaccination. The receptor set was obtained from a young man who received the YFV17D yellow fever vaccine. Both conserved end residues are part of each CDR3. Each record gives: V gene, clone size, D gene, J gene, CDR3 DNA, CDR3 protein. A D gene is named only where the DNA matches it firmly. The listing skips clone size in some rows; elsewhere it reads once, few, many or a size class.

TRBV29-1	many	TRBD1	TRBJ2-1	TGCAGCGTTGAGACAGGGGTATACAATGAGCAGTTCTTC	CSVETGVYNEQFF
TRBV19	many	NA	TRBJ2-1	TGTGCCAGTAGTATAGTTCGGGGTAGTGAGCAGTTCTTC	CASSIVRGSEQFF
TRBV19	few	NA	TRBJ1-1	TGTGCCAGTAGTATAGGGCCCCAGGAAGCTTTCTTT	CASSIGPQEAFF
TRBV9	many	TRBD2	TRBJ2-1	TGTGCCAGCAGCGTAAGCGGGGGGGCCAACAATGAGCAGTTCTTC	CASSVSGGANNEQFF
TRBV2	many	NA	TRBJ2-2	TGTGCCAGCAGTCCATTTCTGAATTCTGGGGAGCTGTTTTTT	CASSPFLNSGELFF
TRBV27	few	NA	TRBJ1-4	TGTGCCAGCAGTTTATCGGGGTACGATGAAAAACTGTTTTTT	CASSLSGYDEKLFF
TRBV20-1	few	NA	TRBJ2-7	TGCAGTGCTCTGGAGGCCTCTGCGCTTTACGAGCAGTACTTC	CSALEASALYEQYF
TRBV4-3	few	NA	TRBJ1-2	TGCGCCAGCAGCCAAGATGTCGCAGGGGTGGGTTTCGGCTACACCTTC	CASSQDVAGVGFGYTF
TRBV12-3/TRBV12-4	many	NA	TRBJ2-5	TGTGCCAGCAGTCCCCGGGAGAGGGGAGGAGAGACCCAGTACTTC	CASSPRERGGETQYF
TRBV9	many	NA	TRBJ2-2	TGTGCCAGCAGCGTATCCGGGGCGGTTCTCGGCACCGGGGAGCTGTTTTTT	CASSVSGAVLGTGELFF
TRBV7-9	many	NA	TRBJ2-3	TGTGCCAGCAGCTTGGGCCAAGGGGGTACGCAGTATTTT	CASSLGQGGTQYF
TRBV2	many	NA	TRBJ2-3	TGTGCCAGCAGTGAAGCAGGGGGCACAGATACGCAGTATTTT	CASSEAGGTDTQYF
TRBV27	many	NA	TRBJ2-2	TGTGCCAGCAGTTTTGGGGGCACCGGGGAGCTGTTTTTT	CASSFGGTGELFF
TRBV4-1	few	NA	TRBJ1-6	TGCGCCAGCAGCCTACAGGATTCACCCCTCCACTTT	CASSLQDSPLHF
TRBV4-1	NA	NA	TRBJ2-7	TGCGCCAGCAGCCAAGTTTTTACGGTAAACTACGAGCAGTACTTC	CASSQVFTVNYEQYF
TRBV7-6	many	TRBD1	TRBJ2-5	TGTGCCAGCAGCCCCACATCAGGGGGCCCAGAGACCCAGTACTTC	CASSPTSGGPETQYF
TRBV12-3/TRBV12-4	many	NA	TRBJ2-3	TGTGCCAGCAGCGACGAAGTCACAGATACGCAGTATTTT	CASSDEVTDTQYF
TRBV7-2	many	NA	TRBJ2-7	TGTGCCAGCAGTCCCCCCGGCCACGAGCAGTACTTC	CASSPPGHEQYF
TRBV9	few	NA	TRBJ2-2	TGTGCCAGCAGCGTAGGGTCTGGGAAAATGAGCACCGGGGAGCTGTTTTTT	CASSVGSGKMSTGELFF
TRBV20-1	many	NA	TRBJ2-1	TGCAGTGCTAGCGGACCAGCTTACAGTAATGAGCAGTTCTTC	CSASGPAYSNEQFF
TRBV11-3	many	NA	TRBJ2-1	TGTGCCAGCAGCTTCGGGACTGCCTCCTACAATGAGCAGTTCTTC	CASSFGTASYNEQFF
TRBV20-1	NA	NA	TRBJ2-7	TGCAGTGCCCAGGTTCCGGGATTAGTGAGCTACGAGCAGTACTTC	CSAQVPGLVSYEQYF
TRBV7-3	many	TRBD1	TRBJ2-1	TGTGCCAGCAGCTTAACCGGACAGGGAAGAGTGGATGAGCAGTTCTTC	CASSLTGQGRVDEQFF
TRBV9	many	NA	TRBJ2-1	TGTGCCAGCAGCCCAGTCAGGACCTACAATGAGCAGTTCTTC	CASSPVRTYNEQFF
TRBV7-2	few	NA	TRBJ2-3	TGTGCCAGCAGCGAACCGGGACTCACAGATACGCAGTATTTT	CASSEPGLTDTQYF
TRBV7-6	many	NA	TRBJ2-3	TGTGCCAGCAGCTTGTATGGGGGAATCACAGATACGCAGTATTTT	CASSLYGGITDTQYF
TRBV5-1	NA	NA	TRBJ2-1	TGCGCCAGCAGCTCGGCCCCGGGCGACTACCTCTACAATGAGCAGTTCTTC	CASSSAPGDYLYNEQFF
TRBV12-3/TRBV12-4	NA	NA	TRBJ2-6	TGTGCCAGCAGTTTTGAGGGTACCGGGGCCAACGTCCTGACTTTC	CASSFEGTGANVLTF